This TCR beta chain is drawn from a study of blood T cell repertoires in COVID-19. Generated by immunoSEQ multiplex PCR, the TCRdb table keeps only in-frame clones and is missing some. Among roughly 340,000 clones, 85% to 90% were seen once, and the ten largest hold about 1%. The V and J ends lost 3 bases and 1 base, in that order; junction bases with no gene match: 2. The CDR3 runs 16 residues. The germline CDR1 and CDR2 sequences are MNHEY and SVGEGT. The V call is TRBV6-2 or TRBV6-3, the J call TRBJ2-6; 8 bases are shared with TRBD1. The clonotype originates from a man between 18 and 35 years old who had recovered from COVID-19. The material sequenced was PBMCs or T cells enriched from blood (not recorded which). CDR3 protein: CASSYQGASGANVLTF. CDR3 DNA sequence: TGTGCCAGCAGTTATCAGGGGGCTTCTGGGGCCAACGTCCTGACTTTC.